These T cell receptor beta chains were read from a single sample in a study of CD8 T cells in ankylosing spondylitis. TCRdb re-called the 5' RACE reads with MiXCR, one entry per CDR3 protein. Altogether around 770,000 distinct CDR3 sequences are present, approximately 10% being singletons, with the ten largest covering under 0.6%. Sequences were obtained from blood, either unsorted or a sorted T cell fraction (not recorded which). The source is a male donor with ankylosing spondylitis. The CDR3 runs from the conserved cysteine through the conserved F or W. The D gene is left open where the match is weak. Clone size is not always given. Where it is, it says once, few, many or a class for expanded clones.

few,TRBV5-5,14,.,TRBJ2-7,TGTGCCAGCAGCTTGAAAGGGATCTACTACGAGCAGTACTTC,CASSLKGIYYEQYF
few,TRBV20-1,13,TRBD2,TRBJ2-7,TGCAGTGCTAAGCGGGGGTTTTACTACGAGCAGTACTTC,CSAKRGFYYEQYF
.,TRBV20-1,18,TRBD2,TRBJ2-5,TGCAGTGCCACGGCACCACCTGGACTAGCGGGGATGGGGGAGACCCAGTACTTC,CSATAPPGLAGMGETQYF
.,TRBV11-2,14,.,TRBJ2-1,TGTGCCAGCAGCTTAGAGAACAGGATCAATGAGCAGTTCTTC,CASSLENRINEQFF
many,TRBV29-1,14,TRBD1,TRBJ1-2,TGCAGCGCTTCCGGGACAGGAGGCTTCTATGGCTACACCTTC,CSASGTGGFYGYTF
many,TRBV29-1,14,.,TRBJ2-7,TGCAGCGCCACTAAAGGGACAAGGGGCTACGAGCAGTACTTC,CSATKGTRGYEQYF
.,TRBV5-4,14,.,TRBJ2-5,TGTGCCAGCAGAAATGGACACGCAGGGGAGACCCAGTACTTC,CASRNGHAGETQYF
few,TRBV4-3,17,TRBD2,TRBJ2-1,TGCGCCAGCAGCCGCCTAACTCTAGCGGGAGGATACAATGAGCAGTTCTTC,CASSRLTLAGGYNEQFF
.,TRBV5-1,14,TRBD1,TRBJ2-7,TGCGCCAGCAGCTTGGAGGGACAGGCCTACGAGCAGTACTTC,CASSLEGQAYEQYF
many,TRBV12-3/TRBV12-4,14,.,TRBJ2-5,TGTGCCAGCAGTTTGGGCAGGGCCGGAGAGACCCAGTACTTC,CASSLGRAGETQYF
few,TRBV29-1,13,.,TRBJ1-5,TGCAGCGTTGTTGGGGAAAGCAATCAGCCCCAGCATTTT,CSVVGESNQPQHF
.,TRBV2,13,TRBD1,TRBJ2-2,TGTGCCAGCAGTGGGGACAGCACCGGGGAGCTGTTTTTT,CASSGDSTGELFF
.,TRBV3-1,16,TRBD2,TRBJ2-3,TGTGCCAGCAGCGTGCCTAGCGGGGGGCAGGGAGATACGCAGTATTTT,CASSVPSGGQGDTQYF
.,TRBV20-1,17,.,TRBJ2-3,TGCAGTGCTAGAAGACAACTAGCAAACACATTCACAGATACGCAGTATTTT,CSARRQLANTFTDTQYF
many,TRBV20-1,15,.,TRBJ1-2,TGCAGTGCTAGAGACCCACTGGATCCGAGATATGGCTACACCTTC,CSARDPLDPRYGYTF
few,TRBV20-1,16,TRBD2,TRBJ2-5,TGCAGTGCTCAAGGGACTAGCGGGAGTTGGGAAGAGACCCAGTACTTC,CSAQGTSGSWEETQYF
few,TRBV4-1,14,.,TRBJ2-7,TGCGCCAGCAGCGAACCAGGGACGGCCTACGAGCAGTACTTC,CASSEPGTAYEQYF
many,TRBV12-3/TRBV12-4,14,.,TRBJ1-1,TGTGCCAGCAGTTTTTTACGGGGAGGAACTGAAGCTTTCTTT,CASSFLRGGTEAFF
few,TRBV5-6,14,.,TRBJ1-4,TGTGCCAGCAGCTTCGCCCCGATTAATGAAAAACTGTTTTTT,CASSFAPINEKLFF
.,TRBV9,14,TRBD1,TRBJ1-2,TGTGCCAGCAGTATTGGGGACAGGGACTATGGCTACACCTTC,CASSIGDRDYGYTF
.,TRBV9,15,.,TRBJ2-2,TGTGCCAGCCAGCGAGGGCTTTTGAACACCGGGGAGCTGTTTTTT,CASQRGLLNTGELFF
many,TRBV5-4,12,TRBD2,TRBJ2-3,TGTGCCAGCGGGCGACTAGCGGATACGCAGTATTTT,CASGRLADTQYF
many,TRBV4-3,14,.,TRBJ2-2,TGCGCCAGCAGCCGTCAGAGTAGGACCGGGGAGCTGTTTTTT,CASSRQSRTGELFF
.,TRBV5-6,14,.,TRBJ2-1,TGTGCCAGCAGCTCCGGACAAATTGCCCTTGAGCAGTTCTTC,CASSSGQIALEQFF